In its sample, the clone carrying this TCR beta chain was seen once. Original handling: Amplification of reference gene primers provided the estimated nucleated cell counts. Produced via immunoSEQ multiplex PCR; TCRdb's table is partial and in-frame only. That table furnishes V, J and clone size, whereas the DNA furnished D and trimming. The sample yields approximately 100,000 clones, 82% seen once. This specimen comes from a study of blood T cell repertoires in COVID-19. Study information: The analysed material was cDNA or gDNA that came from T cells, B-cell-depleted T cells, or PBMCs.

The CDR3 is 13 residues long. Germline CDR1 is SEHNR and CDR2 is FQNEAQ (reference sequence). The V end was cut by 2 bases, the J end by 4 bases, with 8 bases between. V gene TRBV7-9 combines with J gene TRBJ1-1; no firm D call. This receptor was taken from a man between 65 and 85 years old with active or convalescent COVID-19. The source material was peripheral blood. CDR3: CASSLTQFTEAFF. The CDR3, as DNA: TGTGCCAGCAGCTTAACACAGTTCACTGAAGCTTTCTTT.